This T cell receptor beta chain is drawn from a study of blood T cell repertoires in COVID-19. The CDR3 runs 15 residues. CDR1 and CDR2 (germline): ENHRY, SYGVKD. V lost 6 bases and J lost 8; bases outside the gene matches: 14. In the authors' methods: Reference gene primer amplification yielded estimated nucleated cell counts. Generated by immunoSEQ multiplex PCR, the TCRdb table keeps only in-frame clones and is missing some. From that table come the V and J calls and clone size; the DNA was used to work out D and trimming. The sample shows 200,000 to 250,000 clones, approximately 83% of them seen only once.

The gene calls are TRBV10-3 and TRBJ2-3; the match to TRBD1 covers 7 bases. The TCR originated in a woman in her forties or fifties with acute or convalescent COVID-19. Input material: peripheral blood. CDR3 in amino acids: CAIRMTGIRPATQYF. The CDR3 DNA reads TGTGCCATCAGGATGACAGGGATTAGACCCGCTACGCAGTATTTT.